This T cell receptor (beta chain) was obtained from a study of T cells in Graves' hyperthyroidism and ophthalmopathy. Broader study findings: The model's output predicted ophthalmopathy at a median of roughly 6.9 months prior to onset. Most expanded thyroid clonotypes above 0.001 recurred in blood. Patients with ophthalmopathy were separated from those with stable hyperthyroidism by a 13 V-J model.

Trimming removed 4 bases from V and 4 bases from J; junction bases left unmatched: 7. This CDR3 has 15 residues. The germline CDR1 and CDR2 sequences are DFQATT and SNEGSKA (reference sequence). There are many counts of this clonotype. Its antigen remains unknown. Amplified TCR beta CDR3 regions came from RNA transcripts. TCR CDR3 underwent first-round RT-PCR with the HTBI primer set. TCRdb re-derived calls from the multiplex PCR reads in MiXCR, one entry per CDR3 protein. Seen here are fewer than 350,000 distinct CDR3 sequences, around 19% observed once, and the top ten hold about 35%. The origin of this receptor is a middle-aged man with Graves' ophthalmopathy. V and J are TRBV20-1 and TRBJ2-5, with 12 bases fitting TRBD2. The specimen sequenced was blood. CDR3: CSAIKPGLAGETQYF. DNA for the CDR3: TGCAGTGCTATCAAACCGGGACTAGCGGGAGAGACCCAGTACTTC.